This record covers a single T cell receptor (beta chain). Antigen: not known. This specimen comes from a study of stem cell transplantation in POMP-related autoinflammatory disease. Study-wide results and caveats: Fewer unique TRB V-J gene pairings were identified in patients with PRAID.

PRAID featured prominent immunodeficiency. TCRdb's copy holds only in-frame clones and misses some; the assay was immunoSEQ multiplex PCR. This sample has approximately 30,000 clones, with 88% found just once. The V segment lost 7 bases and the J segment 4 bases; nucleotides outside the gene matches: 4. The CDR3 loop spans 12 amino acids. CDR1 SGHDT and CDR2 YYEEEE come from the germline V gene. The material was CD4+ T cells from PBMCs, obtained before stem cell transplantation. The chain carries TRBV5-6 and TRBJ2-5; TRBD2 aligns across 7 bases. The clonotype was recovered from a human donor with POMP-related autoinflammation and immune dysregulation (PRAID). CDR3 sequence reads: CASSAGAETQYF. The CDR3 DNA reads TGTGCCAGCTCTGCGGGAGCAGAGACCCAGTACTTC. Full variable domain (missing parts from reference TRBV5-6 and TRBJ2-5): DAGVTQSPTHLIKTRGQQVTLRCSPKSGHDTVSWYQQALGQGPQFIFQYYEEEERQRGNFPDRFSGHQFPNYSSELNVNALLLGDSALYLCASSAGAETQYFGPGTRLLVL.